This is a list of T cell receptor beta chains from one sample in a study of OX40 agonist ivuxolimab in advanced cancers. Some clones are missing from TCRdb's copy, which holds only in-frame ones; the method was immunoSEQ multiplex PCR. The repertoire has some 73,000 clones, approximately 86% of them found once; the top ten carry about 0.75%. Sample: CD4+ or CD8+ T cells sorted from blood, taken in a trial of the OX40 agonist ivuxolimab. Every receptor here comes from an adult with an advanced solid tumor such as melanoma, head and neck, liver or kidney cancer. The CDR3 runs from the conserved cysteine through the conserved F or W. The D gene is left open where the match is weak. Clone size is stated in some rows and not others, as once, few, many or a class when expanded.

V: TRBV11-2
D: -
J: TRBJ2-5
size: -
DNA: TGTGCCAGCAGCTTAGTTAGTCGACTCCGATGGGGGCCAGAGACCCAGTACTTC
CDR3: CASSLVSRLRWGPETQYF

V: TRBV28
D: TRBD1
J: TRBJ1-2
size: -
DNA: TGTGCCAGCAGTTTAGGGACAGGGATCTATGGCTACACCTTC
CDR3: CASSLGTGIYGYTF

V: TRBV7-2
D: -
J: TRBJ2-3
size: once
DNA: TGTGCCAGCAGCCCGGGACTCACCACAGATACGCAGTATTTT
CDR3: CASSPGLTTDTQYF

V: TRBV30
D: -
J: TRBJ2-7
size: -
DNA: TGTGCCTGGAGAGTCCCCGTTAGCTCCTACGAGCAGTACTTC
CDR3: CAWRVPVSSYEQYF

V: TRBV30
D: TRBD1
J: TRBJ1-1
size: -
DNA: TGTGCCTGGGAGACAGGGGGTGGGACTGAAGCTTTCTTT
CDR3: CAWETGGGTEAFF

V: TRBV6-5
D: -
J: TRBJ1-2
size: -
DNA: TGTGCCAGCAGTTACAGTCGGGCAGCCTATGGCTACACCTTC
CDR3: CASSYSRAAYGYTF

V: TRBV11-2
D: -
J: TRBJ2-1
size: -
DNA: TGTGCCAGCAGCACACTAGCTGGAGTCTACAATGAGCAGTTCTTC
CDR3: CASSTLAGVYNEQFF

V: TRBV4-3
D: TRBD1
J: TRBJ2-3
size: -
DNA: TGCGCCAGCAGCCAAGATGGACAGGGGGCAACAGATACGCAGTATTTT
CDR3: CASSQDGQGATDTQYF

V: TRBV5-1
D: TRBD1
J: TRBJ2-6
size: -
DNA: TGCGCCAGCAGCTTCGCCGGGACAGGGGCCTCTGGGGCCAACGTCCTGACTTTC
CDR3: CASSFAGTGASGANVLTF

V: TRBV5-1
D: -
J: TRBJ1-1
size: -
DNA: TGCGCCAGCAGCTGGGGGGGAACTGAAGCTTTCTTT
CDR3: CASSWGGTEAFF

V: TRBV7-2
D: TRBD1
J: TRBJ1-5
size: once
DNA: TGTGCCAGCAGTTCACAGGGGGGATATAGCAATCAGCCCCAGCATTTT
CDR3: CASSSQGGYSNQPQHF

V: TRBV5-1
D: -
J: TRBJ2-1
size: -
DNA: TGCGCCAGCAGCCTCCTAGGGCAGGGGAGATCCTACAATGAGCAGTTCTTC
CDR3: CASSLLGQGRSYNEQFF

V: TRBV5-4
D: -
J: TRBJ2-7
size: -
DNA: TGTGCCAGCACAACGCAGGCGGAACGGGACGAGCAGTACTTC
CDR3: CASTTQAERDEQYF

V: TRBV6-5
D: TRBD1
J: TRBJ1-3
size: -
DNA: TGTGCCAGCAGTTCCTTGACAGGGAAGATTGGAAACACCATATATTTT
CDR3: CASSSLTGKIGNTIYF

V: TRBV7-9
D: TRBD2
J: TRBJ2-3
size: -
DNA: TGTGCCAGCAGCAACCCCCCCGGGACTAGTCTAAGCACAGATACGCAGTATTTT
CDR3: CASSNPPGTSLSTDTQYF

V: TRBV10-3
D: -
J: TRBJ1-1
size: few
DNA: TGTGCCATCAGTGAGTCGGGGGGTTTAAGCGGGGCTTTCTTT
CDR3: CAISESGGLSGAFF

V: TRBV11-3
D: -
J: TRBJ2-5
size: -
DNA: TGTGCCAGCAGCGGAACGGATGGAAAGACCCAGTACTTC
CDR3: CASSGTDGKTQYF

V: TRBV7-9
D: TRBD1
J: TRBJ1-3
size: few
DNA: TGTGCCAGCAGCTCCTGGACAGGCTCTGGAAACACCATATATTTT
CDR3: CASSSWTGSGNTIYF

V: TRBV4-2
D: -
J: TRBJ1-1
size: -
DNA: TGTGCCAGCAGCCAAGACCGAACAGCGAAATATGAAGCTTTCTTT
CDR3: CASSQDRTAKYEAFF

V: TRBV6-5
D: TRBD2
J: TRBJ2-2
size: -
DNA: TGTGCCAGCAGTTACCCGGCTAGCGGGAACACCGGGGAGCTGTTTTTT
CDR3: CASSYPASGNTGELFF

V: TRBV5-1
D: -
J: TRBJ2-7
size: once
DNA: TGCGCCAGCAGCTTGGCCTCAACAGCCTACGAGCAGTACTTC
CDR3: CASSLASTAYEQYF

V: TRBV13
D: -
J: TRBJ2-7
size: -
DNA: TGTGCCAGCAGCTTTGAGGGGTGGGGGAGAACCTACGAGCAGTACTTC
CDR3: CASSFEGWGRTYEQYF

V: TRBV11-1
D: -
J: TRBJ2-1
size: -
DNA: TGTGCCAGCAGCTTAGAGCGAGGCTCCTACAATGAGCAGTTCTTC
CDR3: CASSLERGSYNEQFF

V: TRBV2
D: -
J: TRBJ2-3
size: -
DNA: TGTGCCAGCAGAAGGGGGGGGTTTCGCGCAGATACGCAGTATTTT
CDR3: CASRRGGFRADTQYF

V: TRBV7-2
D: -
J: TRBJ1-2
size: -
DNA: TGTGCCAGCAGCTCACAGGGTATCGGGCCCTATGGCTACACCTTC
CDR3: CASSSQGIGPYGYTF

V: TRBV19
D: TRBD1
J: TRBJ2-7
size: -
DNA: TGTGCCAGTAGCCTCGGACAGGCCTTGGACTACGAGCAGTACTTC
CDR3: CASSLGQALDYEQYF

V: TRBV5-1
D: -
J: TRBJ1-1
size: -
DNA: TGCGCCAGCAGCTTCTCAACAGGTTCGAACACTGAAGCTTTCTTT
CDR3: CASSFSTGSNTEAFF

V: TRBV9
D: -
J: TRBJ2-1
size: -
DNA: TGTGCCAGCAGCGTTGGGAGGAGGAGCTTCAATGAGCAGTTCTTC
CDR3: CASSVGRRSFNEQFF

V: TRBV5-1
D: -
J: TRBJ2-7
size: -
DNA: TGCGCCAGCAGCCCGCTTTTGGCCGGCCTGATCTCCTACGAGCAGTACTTC
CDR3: CASSPLLAGLISYEQYF

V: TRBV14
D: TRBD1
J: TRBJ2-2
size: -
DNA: TGTGCCAGCAGCCGACAGGGGGGCACCGGGGAGCTGTTTTTT
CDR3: CASSRQGGTGELFF

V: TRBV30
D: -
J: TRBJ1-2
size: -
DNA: TGTGCCTGGAGTGACGACCTCCTCTATGGCTACACCTTC
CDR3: CAWSDDLLYGYTF

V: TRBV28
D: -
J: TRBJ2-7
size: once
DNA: TGTGCCAGCAGTTACGGCAGGGCAGGGGAGCAGTACTTC
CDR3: CASSYGRAGEQYF

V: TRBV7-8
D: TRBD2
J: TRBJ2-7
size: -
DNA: TGTGCCAGCAGCCGCGGGGGCGAGCAGTACTTC
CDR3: CASSRGGEQYF

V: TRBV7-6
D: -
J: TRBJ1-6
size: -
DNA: TGTGCCAGCAGCACTAGGGGCTCCTATAATTCACCCCTCCACTTT
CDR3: CASSTRGSYNSPLHF

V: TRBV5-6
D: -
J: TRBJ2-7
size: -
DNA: TGTGCCAGCAGCGGGATCCTTGGGGGGGAGCAGTACTTC
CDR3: CASSGILGGEQYF

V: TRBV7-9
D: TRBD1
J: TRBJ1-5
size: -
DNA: TGTGCCAGCGGGTCGGACAGGGGCTGGAGTCAGCCCCAGCATTTT
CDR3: CASGSDRGWSQPQHF

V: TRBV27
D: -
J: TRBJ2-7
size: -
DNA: TGTGCCAGCAGTTTAAGGCCGGACTACGAGCAGTACTTC
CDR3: CASSLRPDYEQYF

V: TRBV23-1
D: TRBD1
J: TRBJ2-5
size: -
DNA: TGCGCCAGCAGTCAACCGGGACAGGGGGCGAAAGAATGGGCTACGGAGACCCAGTACTTC
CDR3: CASSQPGQGAKEWATETQYF

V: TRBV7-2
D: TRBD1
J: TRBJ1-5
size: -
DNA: TGTGCCAGCAGCCTAAGACAGGGGACTCAGCCCCAGCATTTT
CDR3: CASSLRQGTQPQHF

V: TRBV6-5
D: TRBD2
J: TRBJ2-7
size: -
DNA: TGTGCCAGCAGTCCCCGTTCGGGGGGCTACGAGCAGTACTTC
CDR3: CASSPRSGGYEQYF

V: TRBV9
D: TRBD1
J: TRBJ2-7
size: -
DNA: TGTGCCAGCAGCGTAGGTACAGGGGGAGGCTACGAGCAGTACTTC
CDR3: CASSVGTGGGYEQYF

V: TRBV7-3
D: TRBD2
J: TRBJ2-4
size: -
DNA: TGTGCCAGCTCTGCGGCGGGGGGGCTGATTTCAGCCAAAAACATTCAGTACTTC
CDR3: CASSAAGGLISAKNIQYF

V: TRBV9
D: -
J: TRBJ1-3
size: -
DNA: TGTGCCAGCAGCGTAGCTGTCGGATCCTCTGGAAACACCATATATTTT
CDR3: CASSVAVGSSGNTIYF

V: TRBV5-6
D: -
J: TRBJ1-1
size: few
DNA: TGTGCCAGCAGCTTGGGAGTGAACACTGAAGCTTTCTTT
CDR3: CASSLGVNTEAFF

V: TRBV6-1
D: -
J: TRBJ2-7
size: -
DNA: TGTGCCAGCAGTGAAAAGGGACACCCAGCCTACGAGCAGTACTTC
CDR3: CASSEKGHPAYEQYF